This TCR beta chain was profiled in a study of follicular helper T cells after annual influenza vaccination. Study overall: Across the 2013-2014, 2014-2015 and 2015-2016 vaccination seasons, some subjects were resampled. Study-level points and caveats: Each annual vaccination recalled recurring oligoclonal ICOS+CD38+ cTfh clonotypes.

The time point denotes: 2015-2016 season, pre-vaccination. Note on this clone: Its specificity is not known.

Germline CDR1 is SGHTA and CDR2 is FQGNSA. V gave up 1 base and J gave up 8 bases, with 11 bases separating them. There are 14 residues in the CDR3. Clones were read by immunoSEQ multiplex PCR, and TCRdb kept only the in-frame ones, dropping some. The sample comprises more than 13,000 clones, 65% to 85% of which are singletons, and 0.4% to 0.55% rests with the top ten. The clonotype originates from an adult who received the influenza vaccine. This specimen consisted of CXCR5- memory CD4+ T cells sorted from blood, obtained on the day of influenza vaccination. The chain has TRBV7-2 and TRBJ1-4; D is uncertain. The CDR3 bases are TGTGCCAGCAGCTTAGGGGCGGGAGAAGAAAAACTGTTTTTT. It yields the protein CASSLGAGEEKLFF. The entire variable domain, with the rest obtained from reference TRBV7-2 and TRBJ1-4, is as follows: GAGVSQSPSNKVTEKGKDVELRCDPISGHTALYWYRQSLGQGLEFLIYFQGNSAPDKSGLPSDRFSAERTGGSVSTLTIQRTQQEDSAVYLCASSLGAGEEKLFFGSGTQLSVL.